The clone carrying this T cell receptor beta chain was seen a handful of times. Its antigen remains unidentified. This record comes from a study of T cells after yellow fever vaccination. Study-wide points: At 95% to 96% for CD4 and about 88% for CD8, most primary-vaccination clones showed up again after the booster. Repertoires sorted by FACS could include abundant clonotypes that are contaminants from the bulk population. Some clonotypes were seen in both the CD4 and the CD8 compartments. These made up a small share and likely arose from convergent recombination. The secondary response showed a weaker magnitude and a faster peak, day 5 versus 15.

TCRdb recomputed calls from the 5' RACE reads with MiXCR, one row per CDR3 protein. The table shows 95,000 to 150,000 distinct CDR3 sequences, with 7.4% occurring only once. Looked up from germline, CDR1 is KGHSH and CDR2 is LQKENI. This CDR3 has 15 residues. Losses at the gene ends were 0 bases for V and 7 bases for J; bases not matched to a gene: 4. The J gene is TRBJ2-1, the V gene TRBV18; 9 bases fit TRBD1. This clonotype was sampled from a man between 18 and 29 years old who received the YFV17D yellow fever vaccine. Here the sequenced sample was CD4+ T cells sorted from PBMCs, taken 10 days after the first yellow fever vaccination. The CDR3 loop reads CASSPPNRGQNEQFF. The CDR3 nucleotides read TGTGCCAGCTCACCACCGAACAGGGGGCAGAATGAGCAGTTCTTC.